The 2 T cell receptor beta chains below come from one sample, sequenced in a study of T cell changes during pregnancy in multiple sclerosis. Repertoires were generated with immunoSEQ multiplex PCR, while TCRdb's copy carries only in-frame clones and drops some. The table has some 110,000 clones, about 93% seen once. Sample: peripheral blood, taken in the third trimester of pregnancy. The receptors shown here come from a female donor with multiple sclerosis, enrolled in a pregnancy study.

This clone was recorded only once. The V and J genes are TRBV28 and TRBJ2-7, with 7 nucleotides matching TRBD1. The CDR3 loop spans 15 amino acids. The J segment lost 2 bases and the V segment lost 6 bases, leaving 10 bases of the junction unmatched. Germline loops: CDR1 MDHEN, CDR2 SYDVKM. As DNA, the CDR3 is TGTGCCAGCAGACCACACAGGGGCCTGGCCTACGAGCAGTACTTC. Its translation is CASRPHRGLAYEQYF.

This clone has only one observation. This chain connects TRBV6-1 to TRBJ2-5, with no clear D. The V gene's germline CDR1 is MNHNS and CDR2 SASEGT. This CDR3 has 12 amino acids. Deletions cut 2 bases from V and 4 bases from J, with 5 bases between. CDR3 amino acids: CASSELGETQYF. CDR3 nucleotides: TGTGCCAGCAGTGAACTAGGAGAGACCCAGTACTTC.